One and the same sample provided the 4 T cell receptor beta chains below, sequenced in a study of T cells expressing NK-cell markers. One entry per CDR3 protein, without DNA, is what TCRdb gives after re-calling the 5' RACE reads. The clone table shows 150,000 to 160,000 distinct CDR3 sequences, with the ten largest holding less than 40%. Sequenced sample: blood T cells: a sorted CD56 or NKG2C T cell subset, CD4+ or CD8+ T cells, or bulk PBMC T cells (not recorded which). These receptor sequences come from a woman between 45 and 65 years old in good health.

The chain carries TRBV27 and TRBJ2-1; the D call of TRBD1 rests on TCRdb alone, since no DNA is present to check it. The CDR3 contains 15 residues. Germline V lookup: CDR1 MNHEY, CDR2 SMNVEV (reference sequence). This CDR3 is CASSVGDTAYNEQFF.

CDR3 amino acids: CATSDAGPSTGDTQYF. This chain connects TRBV24-1 to TRBJ2-3; TCRdb's D call of TRBD2 is untestable without DNA. Looked up from germline, CDR1 is KGHDR and CDR2 is SFDVKD. The CDR3 covers 16 residues.

The rearrangement links TRBV5-1 to TRBJ2-1. This CDR3 has 15 residues. Germline V gene data show CDR1 as SGHRS and CDR2 as YFSETQ. Here the CDR3 reads CASSFDRSSYNEQFF.

The chain couples TRBV14 to TRBJ2-1; there is no DNA to check the TCRdb D call of TRBD2. Germline loops: CDR1 SGHDN, CDR2 FVKESK. The CDR3 loop spans 14 amino acids. CDR3 sequence: CASSQRLAGGEQFF.